This T cell receptor (beta chain) stems from a study of blood T cell repertoires in COVID-19. Looking at the study overall: Material from acute and convalescent COVID-19 was sourced from the United States, Italy and Spain.

As processed by the authors: Nucleated cell number was recorded as an estimate derived from reference gene primer amplification. Repertoires were generated with immunoSEQ multiplex PCR, while TCRdb's copy carries only in-frame clones and drops some. D and trimming come from the DNA, and the V and J calls and clone size come from that table. Among some 310,000 clones, about nine tenths were seen once, and the ten largest hold 2.5% to 3%. Seattle patients were enrolled while actively infected and followed longitudinally. V dropped 5 bases and J dropped 6 bases, with 18 bases sitting between them. Germline CDR1 is SGHNT and CDR2 is YYREEE (reference sequence). This CDR3 comprises 15 residues.

Source material: peripheral blood. The chain is built from TRBV5-4 and TRBJ2-1; a weak D match, TRBD2 (6 bases). The TCR comes from a woman aged 30 to 39 with COVID-19, enrolled during active disease. DNA for the CDR3: TGTGCCAGCAGAGTGGACTACACCACCCTCAATGAGCAGTTCTTC. It encodes CASRVDYTTLNEQFF.